This section outlines one T cell receptor (beta chain) sequence together with its context. Its target is not known. Method: immunoSEQ multiplex PCR; TCRdb's copy keeps in-frame clones and lacks some. The sample has about 180,000 clones, around 87% seen once. The data originate from a study of cytomegalovirus exposure and HLA in healthy donors. Study results and caveats: The authors listed some 150 TCR beta chains as cytomegalovirus-associated.

CDR1 and CDR2 from the germline V gene are MNHEY and SMNVEV (reference sequence). The CDR3 contains 15 residues. V dropped 5 bases and J dropped 7; count of bases not matched to a gene: 11. The rearrangement uses TRBV27 and TRBJ2-1; 7 nucleotides line up with TRBD1. The specimen sequenced was PBMCs. This receptor was identified in a woman in her twenties or thirties in good health and CMV-seronegative. The CDR3 here is CASSARDRFWNEQFF. The CDR3 DNA follows: TGTGCCAGCAGTGCCCGGGACAGATTTTGGAATGAGCAGTTCTTC.